These T cell receptor beta chains were read from a single sample in a study of CD8 T cells in Susac syndrome. Via MiXCR, TCRdb re-called the immunoSEQ multiplex PCR reads, giving one row per CDR3 protein. The sample consists of around 150,000 distinct CDR3 sequences, 90% to 96% of them appearing once. What was sequenced was CD4+ T cells from PBMCs. These receptor sequences come from a human donor with Susac syndrome. CDR3s leave out the opening cysteine and the closing phenylalanine or tryptophan. Fields, in order: V gene, D gene, CDR3 protein. A D gene is named only where the DNA matches it firmly.

>TRBV27|.
ASSPRPNYGYT
>TRBV14|TRBD1
ASSFGQGVNNSPLH
>TRBV7-2|TRBD2
ASNLGGSGAPVGELF
>TRBV7-2|.
ASNTRGIQETQY
>TRBV29-1|.
SVAGIGWQY
>TRBV7-9|.
ASSLGTDEKLF
>TRBV7-3|.
ASPEGPDATNEKLF
>TRBV7-9|.
ASMGGASNQPQH
>TRBV3-1|TRBD1
AIQRQGEAF
>TRBV18|.
ASSPTVGGENIQY
>TRBV28|.
ASSLAFYEQY
>TRBV7-2|.
ASSLDSWYQETQY
>TRBV7-9|TRBD1
ASSSSGQGVQTQY
>TRBV6-6|.
ASSPLVKGIALEAF
>TRBV2|.
ASGSQETQY
>TRBV5-4|.
ASSLVVRLLDRIRNQPQH
>TRBV14|.
ASSQQGMQY
>TRBV20-1|TRBD1
SATGQGGYNEQF
>TRBV7-9|.
ASSFSGGTYEQY
>TRBV7-9|.
AFGGLQETQY
>TRBV9|.
ASSVATGLGETQY
>TRBV29-1|.
SVVGAYEQY
>TRBV2|.
ASSEGGDQPQH
>TRBV6-5|.
ASSYSGTDTQY
>TRBV4-2|.
ASSQERGGETQY
>TRBV29-1|.
SVEDGKTQY
>TRBV29-1|.
SVVDGAYGYT
>TRBV6-4|.
ASSVLYEETQY
>TRBV29-1|TRBD1
SVGFDRDGTQY
>TRBV29-1|.
SVYEGNYGYT
>TRBV9|TRBD1
ASSSTGTANTGELF